Listed below are T cell receptor beta chains from one sample, sequenced in a study of vaccination effects on CD4 cells after COVID-19. Clones were read by immunoSEQ multiplex PCR, and TCRdb kept only the in-frame ones, dropping some. The sample carries just under 30,000 clones, about 74% recorded once. No antigen is known for these receptors. The sequences come from CD4+ T cells from PBMCs cultured with HCoV-OC43 spike peptides, collected after COVID-19 vaccination. The receptors originated from a human donor who received a COVID-19 vaccine. Both conserved end residues are part of each CDR3. D genes are given only for firm matches. The size entry is marked missing in some rows and otherwise reads once, few, many or a size class.

-,TRBJ2-3,-,TRBV6-1,TGTGCCAGCAGTGATAGGACAAGGAGCACAGATACGCAGTATTTT,CASSDRTRSTDTQYF
-,TRBJ1-1,TRBD1,TRBV15,TGTGCCACCACCTTGGACAGGGGGCGGACTGAAGCTTTCTTT,CATTLDRGRTEAFF
-,TRBJ2-3,TRBD2,TRBV24-1,TGTGCCACCAGTGATTCAAAACGGGGGGGCACAGATACGCAGTATTTT,CATSDSKRGGTDTQYF
-,TRBJ1-2,-,TRBV6-2/TRBV6-3,-,CASSSSVNYGYTF
-,TRBJ2-7,-,TRBV10-1,TGCGCCAGCAGCGACCGGGACGGTAGCTCCTACGAGCAGTACTTC,CASSDRDGSSYEQYF
-,TRBJ2-7,-,TRBV25-1,TGTGCCAGCAGTGAATTTACGGGCCCCACAGGAGAGCAGTACTTC,CASSEFTGPTGEQYF
-,TRBJ1-5,-,TRBV5-8,TGTGCCAGCAGCTTGGGTACCAATCAGCCCCAGCATTTT,CASSLGTNQPQHF
-,TRBJ1-2,-,TRBV3-1/TRBV3-2,TGTGCCAGCAGCCCAGATCGGGAGGGACCGGGCTATGGCTACACCTTC,CASSPDREGPGYGYTF
-,TRBJ1-2,TRBD1,TRBV6-5,TGTGCCAGCAGTTACTCGAGGACAGGGGGCGGCTATGGCTACACCTTC,CASSYSRTGGGYGYTF
few,TRBJ1-1,TRBD1,TRBV29-1,TGCAGCGTCCCCAATAAAATGACAGGGGTCGGCACTGAAGCTTTCTTT,CSVPNKMTGVGTEAFF
-,TRBJ1-1,-,TRBV5-1,TGCGCCAGCAGCTTGGGGGGCGGGGGACGAGAAGCTTTCTTT,CASSLGGGGREAFF
-,TRBJ2-1,TRBD2,TRBV5-1,TGCGCCAGCAGCGTACAAAGGACTAGCGCATACAATGAGCAGTTCTTC,CASSVQRTSAYNEQFF
-,TRBJ1-2,-,TRBV29-1,TGCAGCGTTTGGGTGGGCGGATCCTATGGCTACACCTTC,CSVWVGGSYGYTF
-,TRBJ2-7,TRBD2,TRBV11-2,TGTGCCAGCAGCCCACGAAGTGGACTAGCGGGGGGGTACGAGCAGTACTTC,CASSPRSGLAGGYEQYF
-,TRBJ2-7,-,TRBV2,TGTGCCAGCAGTCCCCCATTTACCTACGAGCAGTACTTC,CASSPPFTYEQYF
-,TRBJ1-2,TRBD1,TRBV5-6,TGTGCCAGCAGCGCCGGCCCGACAGGGCTCTATGGCTACACCTTC,CASSAGPTGLYGYTF
-,TRBJ2-7,-,TRBV2,TGTGCCAGCAGCGATATGGGACATGGGGTAAGCTCCTACGAGCAGTACTTC,CASSDMGHGVSSYEQYF
-,TRBJ2-6,TRBD2,TRBV20-1,TGCAGTGCTAGTGGGAGGGCTGGGGCCAACGTCCTGACTTTC,CSASGRAGANVLTF
-,TRBJ2-7,TRBD2,TRBV5-1,TGCGCCAGCAGCCGGACTAGCGGGGGTTCCCCCGCTACGGGGCAGTACTTC,CASSRTSGGSPATGQYF
-,TRBJ1-1,-,TRBV6-1,TGTGCCAGCAGTGAAGGCGGCTGGGACACTGAAGCTTTCTTT,CASSEGGWDTEAFF
-,TRBJ2-1,TRBD2,TRBV6-7,TGTGCCAGCAGTTACCCTCCCCTAGCGGGGGGTAACAATGAGCAGTTCTTC,CASSYPPLAGGNNEQFF
-,TRBJ1-6,TRBD1,TRBV30,TGTGCCTGGAGCAATAAACGGACAGGGAAGGTCTATAATTCACCCCTCCACTTT,CAWSNKRTGKVYNSPLHF
once,TRBJ2-1,-,TRBV10-3,TGTGCCATCAGTTTACAGAGCGGCTACAATGAGCAGTTCTTC,CAISLQSGYNEQFF